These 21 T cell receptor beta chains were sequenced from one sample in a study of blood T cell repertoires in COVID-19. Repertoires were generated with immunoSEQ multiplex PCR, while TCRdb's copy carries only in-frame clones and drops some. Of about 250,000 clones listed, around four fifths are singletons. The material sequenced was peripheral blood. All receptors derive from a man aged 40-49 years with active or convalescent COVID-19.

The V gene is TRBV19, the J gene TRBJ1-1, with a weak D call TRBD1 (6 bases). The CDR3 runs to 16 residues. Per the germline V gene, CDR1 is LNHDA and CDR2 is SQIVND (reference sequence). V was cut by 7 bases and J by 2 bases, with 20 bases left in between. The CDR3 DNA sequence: TGTGCCAGTACCAAAAGGGGGGGGGCCGGTAACACTGAAGCTTTCTTT. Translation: CASTKRGGAGNTEAFF.

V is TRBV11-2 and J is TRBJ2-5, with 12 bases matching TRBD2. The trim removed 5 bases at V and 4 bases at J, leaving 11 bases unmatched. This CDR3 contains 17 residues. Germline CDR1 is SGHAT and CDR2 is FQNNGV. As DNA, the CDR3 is TGTGCCAGCAGCCGCCGACTAGCGGGAGACTCCGGAGAGACCCAGTACTTC. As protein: CASSRRLAGDSGETQYF.

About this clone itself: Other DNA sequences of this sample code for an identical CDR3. The CDR3 sequence is CASSQDGTSTYEQYF. CDR3 nucleotide sequence: TGCGCCAGCAGCCAAGATGGGACATCCACCTACGAGCAGTACTTC. The V and J genes are TRBV4-1 and TRBJ2-7; D might be TRBD1 (6 bases). The CDR3 sequence is 15 residues long. Germline V CDR1 and CDR2: MGHRA, YSYEKL. V dropped 0 bases and J dropped 2 bases, with 11 bases sitting between them.

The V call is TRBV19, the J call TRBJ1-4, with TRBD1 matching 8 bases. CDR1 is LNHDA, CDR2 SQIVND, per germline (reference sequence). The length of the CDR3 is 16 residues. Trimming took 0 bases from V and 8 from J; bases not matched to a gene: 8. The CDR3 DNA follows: TGTGCCAGTAGTATAGATCTTGGACAGGGCAGGGAAAAACTGTTTTTT. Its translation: CASSIDLGQGREKLFF.

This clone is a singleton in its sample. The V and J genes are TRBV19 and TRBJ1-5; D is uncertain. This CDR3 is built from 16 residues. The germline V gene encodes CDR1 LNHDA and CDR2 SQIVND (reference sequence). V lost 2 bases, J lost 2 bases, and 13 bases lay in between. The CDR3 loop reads CASSIFVPEGNQPQHF. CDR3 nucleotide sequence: TGTGCCAGTAGTATATTCGTCCCCGAGGGCAATCAGCCCCAGCATTTT.

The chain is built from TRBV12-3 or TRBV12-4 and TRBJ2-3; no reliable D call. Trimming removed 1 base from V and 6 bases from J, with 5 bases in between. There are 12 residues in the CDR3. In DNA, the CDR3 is TGTGCCAGCAGTTTAGAAGAGGATACGCAGTATTTT. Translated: CASSLEEDTQYF.

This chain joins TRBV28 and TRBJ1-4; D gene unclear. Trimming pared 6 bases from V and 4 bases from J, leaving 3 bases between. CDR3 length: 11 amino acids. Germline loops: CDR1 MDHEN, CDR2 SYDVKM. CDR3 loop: CASRLNEKLFF. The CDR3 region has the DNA TGTGCCAGCAGACTTAATGAAAAACTGTTTTTT. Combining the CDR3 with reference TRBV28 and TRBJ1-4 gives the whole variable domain DVKVTQSSRYLVKRTGEKVFLECVQDMDHENMFWYRQDPGLGLRLIYFSYDVKMKEKGDIPEGYSVSREKKERFSLILESASTNQTSMYLCASRLNEKLFFGSGTQLSVL.

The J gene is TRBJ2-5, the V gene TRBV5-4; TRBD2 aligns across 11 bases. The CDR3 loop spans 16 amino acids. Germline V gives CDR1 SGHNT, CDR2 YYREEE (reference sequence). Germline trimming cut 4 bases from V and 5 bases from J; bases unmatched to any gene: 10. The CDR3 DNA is TGTGCCAGCAGCCCTGGAGGTAGCGGGGGGGCCGAGACCCAGTACTTC. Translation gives CASSPGGSGGAETQYF.

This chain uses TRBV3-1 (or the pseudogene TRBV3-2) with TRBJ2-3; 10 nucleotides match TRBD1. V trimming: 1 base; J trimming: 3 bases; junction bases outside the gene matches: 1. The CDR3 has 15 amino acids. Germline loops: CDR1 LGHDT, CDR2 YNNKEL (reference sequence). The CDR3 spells CASSQGTGGTDTQYF. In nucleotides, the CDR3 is TGTGCCAGCAGCCAAGGGACAGGGGGAACAGATACGCAGTATTTT.

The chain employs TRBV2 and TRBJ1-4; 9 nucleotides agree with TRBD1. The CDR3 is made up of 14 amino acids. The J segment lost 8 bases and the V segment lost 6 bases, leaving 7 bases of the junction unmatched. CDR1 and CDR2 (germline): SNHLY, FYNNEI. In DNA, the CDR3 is TGTGCCAGCAGCGAACAGGGGGCAGGGGAAAAACTGTTTTTT. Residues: CASSEQGAGEKLFF.

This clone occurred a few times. The CDR3 bases are TGTGCCAGCAGGTTCCAGGGGGGGAACACTGAAGCTTTCTTT. Residues: CASRFQGGNTEAFF. The rearrangement links TRBV7-2 to TRBJ1-1, with 7 bases identical to TRBD1. Per the germline V gene, CDR1 is SGHTA and CDR2 is FQGNSA. V dropped 6 bases and J dropped 1; count of bases not matched to a gene: 5. CDR3 size: 14 residues.

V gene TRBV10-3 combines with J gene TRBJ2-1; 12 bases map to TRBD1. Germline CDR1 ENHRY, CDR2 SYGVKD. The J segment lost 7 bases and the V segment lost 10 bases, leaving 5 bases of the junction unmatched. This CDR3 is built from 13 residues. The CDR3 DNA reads TGTGCCACCGGGACAGGGGGCATAAATGAGCAGTTCTTC. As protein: CATGTGGINEQFF.

CDR3 sequence: CASSPGEGLYEQYF. The DNA of the CDR3 is TGTGCCAGCTCACCAGGGGAGGGCCTCTACGAGCAGTACTTC. This rearrangement joins TRBV18 to TRBJ2-7, with 7 bases identical to TRBD2. Germline loops: CDR1 KGHSH, CDR2 LQKENI. The length of the CDR3 is 14 residues. J lost 3 bases, V lost 2 bases, and 4 bases had no gene match.

The CDR3 spells CASSLGQAPYEQYF. The CDR3 coding sequence is TGTGCCAGCAGCTTGGGCCAGGCTCCCTACGAGCAGTACTTC. The V and J genes are TRBV7-9 and TRBJ2-7; D not resolved. The length of the CDR3 is 14 residues. CDR1 and CDR2 (germline): SEHNR, FQNEAQ (reference sequence). Trimming removed 3 bases from V and 2 bases from J, with 11 bases in between.

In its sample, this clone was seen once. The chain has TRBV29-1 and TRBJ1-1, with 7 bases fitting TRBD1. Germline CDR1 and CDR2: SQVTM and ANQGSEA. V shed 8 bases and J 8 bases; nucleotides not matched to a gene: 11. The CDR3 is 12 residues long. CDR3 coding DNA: TGCAGCTTCAACAGGGGACTCTCCGAAGCTTTCTTT. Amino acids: CSFNRGLSEAFF.

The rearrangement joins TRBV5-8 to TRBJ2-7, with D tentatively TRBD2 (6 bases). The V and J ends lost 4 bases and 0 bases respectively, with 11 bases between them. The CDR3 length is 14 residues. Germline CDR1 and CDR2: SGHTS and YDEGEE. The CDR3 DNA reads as TGTGCCAGCAGCCTTCCCGGGAGCTCCTACGAGCAGTACTTC. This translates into CASSLPGSSYEQYF.

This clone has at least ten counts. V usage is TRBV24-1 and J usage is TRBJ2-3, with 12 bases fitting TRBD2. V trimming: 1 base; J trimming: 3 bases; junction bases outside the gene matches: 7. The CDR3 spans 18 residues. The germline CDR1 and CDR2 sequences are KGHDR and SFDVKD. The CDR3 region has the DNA TGTGCCACCAGTGATTTCGGACTAGCGGGGATTCAGACAGATACGCAGTATTTT. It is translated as CATSDFGLAGIQTDTQYF.

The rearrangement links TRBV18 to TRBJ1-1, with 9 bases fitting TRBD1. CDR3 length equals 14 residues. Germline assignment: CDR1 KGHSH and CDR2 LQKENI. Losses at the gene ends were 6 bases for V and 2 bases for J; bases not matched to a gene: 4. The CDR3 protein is CASSADRGNTEAFF. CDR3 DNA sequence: TGTGCCAGCTCTGCGGACAGGGGAAACACTGAAGCTTTCTTT.

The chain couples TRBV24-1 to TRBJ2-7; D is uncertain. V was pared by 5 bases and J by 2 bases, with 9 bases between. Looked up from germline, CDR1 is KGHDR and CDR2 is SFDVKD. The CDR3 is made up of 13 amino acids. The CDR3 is CATSAPYAYEQYF. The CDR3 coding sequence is TGTGCCACCAGTGCCCCCTACGCCTACGAGCAGTACTTC.

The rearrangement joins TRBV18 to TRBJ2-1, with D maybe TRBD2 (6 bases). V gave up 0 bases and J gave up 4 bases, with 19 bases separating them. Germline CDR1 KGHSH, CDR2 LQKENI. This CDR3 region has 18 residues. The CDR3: CASSPPVPTAGGYNEQFF. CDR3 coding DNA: TGTGCCAGCTCACCACCCGTTCCCACAGCGGGTGGGTACAATGAGCAGTTCTTC.

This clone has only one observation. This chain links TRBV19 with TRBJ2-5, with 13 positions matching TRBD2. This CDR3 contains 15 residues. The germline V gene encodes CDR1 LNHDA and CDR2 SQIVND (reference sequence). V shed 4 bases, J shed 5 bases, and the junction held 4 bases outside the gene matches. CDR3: CASSTRTSGSETQYF. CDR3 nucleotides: TGTGCCAGTAGTACGCGGACTAGCGGGAGTGAGACCCAGTACTTC.